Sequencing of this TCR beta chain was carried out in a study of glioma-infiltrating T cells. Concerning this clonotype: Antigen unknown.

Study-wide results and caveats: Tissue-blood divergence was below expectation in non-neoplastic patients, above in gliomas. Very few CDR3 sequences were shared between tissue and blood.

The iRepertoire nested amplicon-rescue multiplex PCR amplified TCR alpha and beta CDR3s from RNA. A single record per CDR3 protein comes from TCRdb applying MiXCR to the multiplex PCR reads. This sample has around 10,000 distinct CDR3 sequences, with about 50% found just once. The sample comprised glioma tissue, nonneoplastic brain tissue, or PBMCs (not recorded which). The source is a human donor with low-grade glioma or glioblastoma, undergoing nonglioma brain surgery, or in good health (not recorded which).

CDR3 nucleotides: TGCAGTGCTAGAGAAGGGACAGCCTACGAGCAGTACTTC. Amino acid sequence: CSAREGTAYEQYF. The genes are TRBV20-1 and TRBJ2-7; 7 positions agree with TRBD1. Germline values: CDR1 DFQATT, CDR2 SNEGSKA (reference sequence). With 0 bases clipped from V and 2 bases from J, the junction kept 1 base outside the gene matches. The CDR3 totals 13 residues.